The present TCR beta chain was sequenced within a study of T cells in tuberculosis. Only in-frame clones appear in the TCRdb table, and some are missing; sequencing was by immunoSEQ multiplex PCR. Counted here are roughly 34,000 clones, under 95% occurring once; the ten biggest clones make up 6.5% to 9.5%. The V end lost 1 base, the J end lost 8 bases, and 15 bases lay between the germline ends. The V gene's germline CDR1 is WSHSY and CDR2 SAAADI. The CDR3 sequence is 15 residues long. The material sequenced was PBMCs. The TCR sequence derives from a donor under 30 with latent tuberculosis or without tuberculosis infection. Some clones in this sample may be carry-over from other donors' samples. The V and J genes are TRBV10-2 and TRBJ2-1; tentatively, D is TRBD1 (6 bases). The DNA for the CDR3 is TGCGCCAGCAGTGAGTGGCAGGGGTCAGGTTATGAGCAGTTCTTC. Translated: CASSEWQGSGYEQFF.